A selection of T cell receptor beta chains follows, all from one sample in a study of CD8 T cells in Susac syndrome. TCRdb redid the calling of the immunoSEQ multiplex PCR reads with MiXCR, one entry per CDR3 protein. The table shows around 200,000 distinct CDR3 sequences, with around 95% occurring only once. The specimen was CD4+ T cells from PBMCs. The origin of the receptors is a human donor in good health. The CDR3 runs from the conserved cysteine through the conserved F or W. Fields, in order: V gene, clone size, J gene, D gene, CDR3 DNA, CDR3 protein. A D gene is named only where the DNA matches it firmly. Expanded clones are given a class, and other clones once, few, many or no size at all.

V gene: TRBV7-2; clone size: -; J gene: TRBJ2-7; D gene: TRBD1; CDR3 DNA: TGTGCCAGCAGCTTAATCCCCTCCCATTGGGACAGGTCCTGTTTTGAGCAGTACTTC; CDR3 protein: CASSLIPSHWDRSCFEQYF
V gene: TRBV29-1; clone size: -; J gene: TRBJ1-2; D gene: -; CDR3 DNA: TGCAGCGTTGTTCGGTCACGGGATGGCTACACCTTC; CDR3 protein: CSVVRSRDGYTF
V gene: TRBV20-1; clone size: -; J gene: TRBJ1-4; D gene: -; CDR3 DNA: TGCAGTGCTAGAGAAGGTGAAAAACTGTTTTTT; CDR3 protein: CSAREGEKLFF
V gene: TRBV30; clone size: -; J gene: TRBJ1-5; D gene: TRBD1; CDR3 DNA: TGTGCCTGGGCAGGGGGCGCGGGTCAGCCCCAGCATTTT; CDR3 protein: CAWAGGAGQPQHF
V gene: TRBV28; clone size: once; J gene: TRBJ1-2; D gene: -; CDR3 DNA: TGTGCCAGCAGCACCGGGACAACGCACTCTGGCTACACCTTC; CDR3 protein: CASSTGTTHSGYTF
V gene: TRBV6-4; clone size: -; J gene: TRBJ1-2; D gene: -; CDR3 DNA: TGTGCCAGCAGAGACAGATTCTCTAGCTATGGCTACACCTTC; CDR3 protein: CASRDRFSSYGYTF
V gene: TRBV7-2; clone size: -; J gene: TRBJ2-1; D gene: -; CDR3 DNA: TGTGCCAGCAGCTTCCGAGACAGGCTTTCCTACAATGAGCAGTTCTTC; CDR3 protein: CASSFRDRLSYNEQFF
V gene: TRBV19; clone size: -; J gene: TRBJ1-2; D gene: -; CDR3 DNA: TGTGCCAGTAGTATACCCGACAGGTCGGCTGGCTACACCTTC; CDR3 protein: CASSIPDRSAGYTF
V gene: TRBV6-5; clone size: -; J gene: TRBJ1-3; D gene: -; CDR3 DNA: TGTGCCAGCGGTTCGGAAGACACCATATATTTT; CDR3 protein: CASGSEDTIYF
V gene: TRBV29-1; clone size: -; J gene: TRBJ2-1; D gene: TRBD2; CDR3 DNA: TGCAGCGTTGGAGCGGGAGTTACCTACAATGAGCAGTTCTTC; CDR3 protein: CSVGAGVTYNEQFF
V gene: TRBV20-1; clone size: -; J gene: TRBJ1-2; D gene: TRBD1; CDR3 DNA: TGCAGTGCTAGCAACAGGGGTGACTATGGCTACACCTTC; CDR3 protein: CSASNRGDYGYTF
V gene: TRBV15; clone size: -; J gene: TRBJ1-5; D gene: -; CDR3 DNA: TGTGCCACCAGCAGTGAGTACTTGGATCAGCCCCAGCATTTT; CDR3 protein: CATSSEYLDQPQHF
V gene: TRBV20-1; clone size: -; J gene: TRBJ2-5; D gene: -; CDR3 DNA: TGCAGTGCTAGGCAGGTCGGAGAGACCCAGTACTTC; CDR3 protein: CSARQVGETQYF
V gene: TRBV20-1; clone size: once; J gene: TRBJ2-7; D gene: -; CDR3 DNA: TGCAGTGGCGAACAGGGAGGGACCTACGAGCAGTACTTC; CDR3 protein: CSGEQGGTYEQYF
V gene: TRBV29-1; clone size: -; J gene: TRBJ2-7; D gene: -; CDR3 DNA: TGCAGCCCGCGGAGTAGCTCCTACGAGCAGTACTTC; CDR3 protein: CSPRSSSYEQYF
V gene: TRBV29-1; clone size: -; J gene: TRBJ2-3; D gene: -; CDR3 DNA: TGCAGCGTGGCCCGGGATAATACGCAGTATTTT; CDR3 protein: CSVARDNTQYF
V gene: TRBV5-4; clone size: once; J gene: TRBJ2-5; D gene: TRBD1; CDR3 DNA: TGTGCCAGCAGCTTGACAGGGGATCTAGGGACCCAGTACTTC; CDR3 protein: CASSLTGDLGTQYF
V gene: TRBV12-3/TRBV12-4; clone size: -; J gene: TRBJ1-6; D gene: TRBD1; CDR3 DNA: TGTGCCAGCAGCCGAACCTTAGACAGGGGCAATTCACCCCTCCACTTT; CDR3 protein: CASSRTLDRGNSPLHF
V gene: TRBV6-5; clone size: -; J gene: TRBJ2-1; D gene: TRBD2; CDR3 DNA: TGTGCCAGCAGTTACTCGAGCGTCACGGGAGGTTACAATGAGCAGTTCTTC; CDR3 protein: CASSYSSVTGGYNEQFF
V gene: TRBV20-1; clone size: -; J gene: TRBJ1-5; D gene: -; CDR3 DNA: TGCAGTGCTAGAAAACCCGGGACTGGAAGCAATCAGCCCCAGCATTTT; CDR3 protein: CSARKPGTGSNQPQHF
V gene: TRBV30; clone size: -; J gene: TRBJ1-2; D gene: -; CDR3 DNA: TGTGCCTGGAGGGGTAATAACTATGGCTACACCTTC; CDR3 protein: CAWRGNNYGYTF
V gene: TRBV12-3/TRBV12-4; clone size: -; J gene: TRBJ1-4; D gene: -; CDR3 DNA: TGTGCCAGCAGGACGACAGCGACAAATGAAAAACTGTTTTTT; CDR3 protein: CASRTTATNEKLFF
V gene: TRBV9; clone size: -; J gene: TRBJ2-2; D gene: -; CDR3 DNA: TGTGCCAGCAGCTACAGCACGGGGGCCGGGGAGCTGTTTTTT; CDR3 protein: CASSYSTGAGELFF
V gene: TRBV20-1; clone size: once; J gene: TRBJ1-2; D gene: TRBD1; CDR3 DNA: TGCAGTGCGAAAGTCTCTGACAGGGTCGATGGCTACACCTTC; CDR3 protein: CSAKVSDRVDGYTF
V gene: TRBV30; clone size: -; J gene: TRBJ1-2; D gene: -; CDR3 DNA: TGTGCCTGGACCCCGGGTAACTATGGCTACACCTTC; CDR3 protein: CAWTPGNYGYTF
V gene: TRBV11-2; clone size: -; J gene: TRBJ1-1; D gene: TRBD1; CDR3 DNA: TGTGCGAGCAGGGGGGATATGAACACTGAAGCTTTCTTT; CDR3 protein: CASRGDMNTEAFF
V gene: TRBV20-1; clone size: -; J gene: TRBJ1-2; D gene: -; CDR3 DNA: TGCAGTGCTAGAGAAGCAGTTGTTGGTTATGGCTACACCTTC; CDR3 protein: CSAREAVVGYGYTF
V gene: TRBV9; clone size: once; J gene: TRBJ1-1; D gene: -; CDR3 DNA: TGTGCCAGCACCAAAACAGAGATGAACACTGAAGCTTTCTTT; CDR3 protein: CASTKTEMNTEAFF
V gene: TRBV29-1; clone size: -; J gene: TRBJ2-3; D gene: -; CDR3 DNA: TGCAGCGTTGGGCGGGCCACAGATACGCAGTATTTT; CDR3 protein: CSVGRATDTQYF
V gene: TRBV29-1; clone size: -; J gene: TRBJ1-6; D gene: -; CDR3 DNA: TGCAGCGACTTACCGGGAGACGGAAATTCACCCCTCCACTTT; CDR3 protein: CSDLPGDGNSPLHF
V gene: TRBV20-1; clone size: -; J gene: TRBJ2-1; D gene: TRBD1; CDR3 DNA: TGCAGTGCTACCCCGGGACAGGGTTTGGCCTACAATGAGCAGTTCTTC; CDR3 protein: CSATPGQGLAYNEQFF
V gene: TRBV29-1; clone size: -; J gene: TRBJ2-1; D gene: TRBD1; CDR3 DNA: TGCAGCGTTGACCCGGGACAGCGAAGAGTGGGCAATGAGCAGTTCTTC; CDR3 protein: CSVDPGQRRVGNEQFF
V gene: TRBV20-1; clone size: -; J gene: TRBJ1-5; D gene: TRBD1; CDR3 DNA: TGCAGTGCCGTTACAGGGGGCGCGGGCAATCAGCCCCAGCATTTT; CDR3 protein: CSAVTGGAGNQPQHF
V gene: TRBV4-1; clone size: -; J gene: TRBJ2-6; D gene: TRBD1; CDR3 DNA: TGCGCCAGCAGCGACAGGGGCATGTCTGGGGCCAACGTCCTGACTTTC; CDR3 protein: CASSDRGMSGANVLTF
V gene: TRBV20-1; clone size: -; J gene: TRBJ2-5; D gene: -; CDR3 DNA: TGCAGTGCTAGAGAAGTCCAGCAAGAGACCCAGTACTTC; CDR3 protein: CSAREVQQETQYF
V gene: TRBV10-2; clone size: -; J gene: TRBJ1-5; D gene: TRBD1; CDR3 DNA: TGCGCCAGCACCCGAGTGGGCAGGGGGCAGCCCCAGCATTTT; CDR3 protein: CASTRVGRGQPQHF
V gene: TRBV28; clone size: once; J gene: TRBJ2-1; D gene: -; CDR3 DNA: TGTGCCAGCAGTTCCCCGGGACGGACCTACAATGAGCAGTTCTTC; CDR3 protein: CASSSPGRTYNEQFF
V gene: TRBV2; clone size: -; J gene: TRBJ2-5; D gene: TRBD1; CDR3 DNA: TGTGCCATCACCCGGGACAGGGGTCGGGAGACCCAGTACTTC; CDR3 protein: CAITRDRGRETQYF
V gene: TRBV2; clone size: -; J gene: TRBJ1-1; D gene: TRBD1; CDR3 DNA: TGTGCCAGCAGTGAATTTCGCGTGACAGGGGAGAACACTGAAGCTTTCTTT; CDR3 protein: CASSEFRVTGENTEAFF
V gene: TRBV24-1; clone size: -; J gene: TRBJ2-1; D gene: TRBD1; CDR3 DNA: TGTGCCACCAGTGGCAGGGGGTCCTACAATGAGCAGTTCTTC; CDR3 protein: CATSGRGSYNEQFF
V gene: TRBV5-1; clone size: -; J gene: TRBJ2-1; D gene: -; CDR3 DNA: TGCGCCAGCAGCTTGGTGGCAGGGGACTTCTACAATGAGCAGTTCTTC; CDR3 protein: CASSLVAGDFYNEQFF
V gene: TRBV29-1; clone size: -; J gene: TRBJ2-4; D gene: -; CDR3 DNA: TGCAGCGTTGCCCCTTCATTGCGCAAAAACATTCAGTACTTC; CDR3 protein: CSVAPSLRKNIQYF
V gene: TRBV6-5; clone size: once; J gene: TRBJ1-2; D gene: TRBD1; CDR3 DNA: TGTGCCAGCAGTTACTCGAGGCACAGGGGGTTTGGGAATGGCTACACCTTC; CDR3 protein: CASSYSRHRGFGNGYTF
V gene: TRBV29-1; clone size: -; J gene: TRBJ2-1; D gene: -; CDR3 DNA: TGCAGCGTTGACGGGTTTTTCAATGAGCAGTTCTTC; CDR3 protein: CSVDGFFNEQFF
V gene: TRBV2; clone size: -; J gene: TRBJ1-1; D gene: -; CDR3 DNA: TGTGCCAGCTCCCTCCTCAGGGGACCCACTGAAGCTTTCTTT; CDR3 protein: CASSLLRGPTEAFF
V gene: TRBV20-1; clone size: -; J gene: TRBJ2-5; D gene: -; CDR3 DNA: TGCAGTGCTACCTCGCCTACTCGGGGCGAGACCCAGTACTTC; CDR3 protein: CSATSPTRGETQYF
V gene: TRBV6-2/TRBV6-3; clone size: -; J gene: TRBJ1-2; D gene: -; CDR3 DNA: TGTGCCAGCAGTTCCCGCCCAGAAAACTATGGCTACACCTTC; CDR3 protein: CASSSRPENYGYTF
V gene: TRBV18; clone size: once; J gene: TRBJ1-2; D gene: -; CDR3 DNA: TGTGCCAGCTCACCACCGAGCAGCTATGGCTACACCTTC; CDR3 protein: CASSPPSSYGYTF
V gene: TRBV28; clone size: -; J gene: TRBJ2-6; D gene: TRBD1; CDR3 DNA: TGTGCCAGCAGCCTACCACGGACAGGGTCTGGGGCCAACGTCCTGACTTTC; CDR3 protein: CASSLPRTGSGANVLTF
V gene: TRBV29-1; clone size: -; J gene: TRBJ1-2; D gene: TRBD1; CDR3 DNA: TGCAGCGTTGAAGAACGTCTCGGGACAGGAGCTAACTATGGCTACACCTTC; CDR3 protein: CSVEERLGTGANYGYTF